Included here is one T cell receptor (beta chain) sequence, with context. Antigen: not known. The naive CD8 population came from CD45RO-negative cells selected for CCR7, without terminally differentiated effector memory CD45RA+ cells. Original processing notes: Owing to the provision of junction-only sequences devoid of quality scores by immunoSEQ, filtering differed. TCRdb's table, derived via immunoSEQ multiplex PCR, lists solely in-frame clones and lacks some. V and J calls and clone size follow that table, whereas D and trimming were derived from the DNA. The sample lists a few hundred thousand clones, roughly 96% occurring once. This sample was taken from a study of shared clonotypes between healthy human individuals. Overall study results and limits: With a handful of donors compared, about 5.2% of naive CD4 clonotypes were shared.

Sequencing used naive CD8+ T cells sorted from blood. The source is a woman aged 30 to 39 in good health.

The CDR3 loop is CSVEVALTGELFF. The DNA for the CDR3 is TGCAGCGTTGAAGTCGCGTTAACCGGGGAGCTGTTTTTT. The chain uses TRBV29-1 and TRBJ2-2, with no clear D. CDR1 SQVTM and CDR2 ANQGSEA come from the germline V gene. Deletions cut 1 base from V and 5 bases from J, with 8 bases between. The CDR3 runs 13 residues.